This T cell receptor (beta chain) was sequenced in a study of blood T cells in healthy people across ages. Overall study results and limits: There were more naive CD4+ cells and higher diversity in long-lived donors than in aged donors. Per million T cells, the diversity of TCR beta decreased roughly linearly as age advanced.

The CDR3 is made up of 13 amino acids. Germline V gene lookup returns CDR1 PRHDT and CDR2 FYEKMQ (reference sequence). The V end was cut by 6 bases, the J end by 8 bases, with 15 bases between. Of note for this clonotype: The antigen remains unidentified.

Alongside a J-beta primer mix, a sample-barcoded 5' primer served in a second PCR lasting roughly 7 to 11 cycles. One entry per CDR3 protein, called by TCRdb with MiXCR from the 5' RACE reads. Here the sample spans some 1.4 million distinct CDR3 sequences, approximately 40% being singletons. Caucasian, healthy and from Russia, the donors were aged between 6 and 90. Isolation of PBMCs gave at least 7 million cells per sample. Sequences were obtained from blood. The TCR was taken from a woman aged 18-29 years in good health. The V and J genes are TRBV13 and TRBJ2-3, with unresolved D. The CDR3 spells CASSPRAQGTQYF. Here the CDR3 DNA reads TGTGCCAGCAGTCCTAGGGCCCAAGGTACGCAGTATTTT. Full variable domain (rest looked up from reference TRBV13 and TRBJ2-3): AAGVIQSPRHLIKEKRETATLKCYPIPRHDTVYWYQQGPGQDPQFLISFYEKMQSDKGSIPDRFSAQQFSDYHSELNMSSLELGDSALYFCASSPRAQGTQYFGPGTRLTVL.